Listed below are T cell receptor beta chains from one sample, sequenced in a study of cytomegalovirus exposure and HLA in healthy donors. TCRdb's table, derived via immunoSEQ multiplex PCR, lists solely in-frame clones and lacks some. The sample carries approximately 120,000 clones, around 82% recorded once. Sequencing was performed on PBMCs. Source of these receptors: a man aged 25 to 40 in good health and CMV-seropositive. Both conserved end residues are part of each CDR3. D genes are given only for firm matches. Clone size is given for some rows only: seen once, a few or many times, or a class if the clone is expanded.

V gene,clone size,J gene,D gene,CDR3 protein,CDR3 DNA
TRBV6-4,once,TRBJ2-1,-,CASSDSVGTYNEQFF,TGTGCCAGCAGTGACTCGGTGGGCACCTACAATGAGCAGTTCTTC
TRBV6-5,few,TRBJ1-5,TRBD1,CASSYGQGSQPQHF,TGTGCCAGCAGTTACGGACAGGGTTCTCAGCCCCAGCATTTT
TRBV29-1,-,TRBJ1-1,TRBD1,CSGRQGNTEAFF,TGCAGCGGAAGACAGGGGAACACTGAAGCTTTCTTT
TRBV28,-,TRBJ1-1,-,CASSQGGVGTEAFF,TGTGCCAGCAGTCAAGGGGGGGTAGGCACTGAAGCTTTCTTT
TRBV27,-,TRBJ2-4,-,CASSLSVETGNIQYF,TGTGCCAGCAGTTTATCGGTAGAGACGGGAAACATTCAGTACTTC
TRBV5-8,-,TRBJ2-1,TRBD2,CASSQGLAWEQFF,TGTGCCAGCAGCCAAGGACTAGCTTGGGAGCAGTTCTTC
TRBV5-1,-,TRBJ2-2,TRBD1,CASSFTGGPPNTGELFF,TGCGCCAGCAGCTTTACAGGGGGCCCACCGAACACCGGGGAGCTGTTTTTT
TRBV6-4,-,TRBJ2-2,TRBD1,CASSRDRTNTGELFF,TGTGCCAGCAGTCGGGACAGGACGAACACCGGGGAGCTGTTTTTT
TRBV7-7,-,TRBJ2-5,TRBD2,CASSFAGGETQYF,TGTGCTAGCAGCTTTGCGGGAGGGGAGACCCAGTACTTC
TRBV7-2,-,TRBJ2-7,-,CASSFSSGGVDYEQYF,TGTGCCAGCAGCTTCTCTTCCGGAGGAGTGGACTACGAGCAGTACTTC
TRBV10-3,-,TRBJ2-3,TRBD2,CAISNGLAGAGPTDTQYF,TGTGCCATCAGCAACGGACTAGCGGGAGCTGGGCCCACAGATACGCAGTATTTT
TRBV5-1,-,TRBJ2-3,TRBD2,CASSLGTSNTDTQYF,TGCGCCAGCAGCTTGGGGACTAGCAACACAGATACGCAGTATTTT
TRBV11-3,once,TRBJ1-5,TRBD1,CASSLDWGQPFPYSNQPQHF,TGTGCCAGCAGCTTAGATTGGGGACAGCCATTCCCCTATAGCAATCAGCCCCAGCATTTT
TRBV11-3,-,TRBJ2-1,TRBD2,CASSQREGRNEQFF,TGTGCCAGCAGCCAACGGGAGGGCCGGAATGAGCAGTTCTTC
TRBV7-2,-,TRBJ2-1,-,CASTPEEWRNEQFF,TGTGCCAGCACCCCTGAGGAGTGGCGGAATGAGCAGTTCTTC
TRBV6-6,few,TRBJ1-2,-,CASSPGPESGYTF,TGTGCCAGCTCTCCGGGTCCCGAGTCAGGCTACACCTTC
TRBV13,once,TRBJ2-2,-,CASSLGRGTNTGELFF,TGTGCCAGCAGCTTAGGGCGGGGTACGAACACCGGGGAGCTGTTTTTT
TRBV9,-,TRBJ2-1,TRBD2,CASSPTGGVNEQFF,TGTGCCAGCAGCCCGACGGGAGGCGTCAATGAGCAGTTCTTC
TRBV11-3,-,TRBJ2-7,-,CASSLAHGYEQYF,TGTGCCAGCAGCTTAGCCCACGGCTACGAGCAGTACTTC
TRBV11-1,-,TRBJ2-3,TRBD1,CASSLGQGATDTQYF,TGTGCCAGCAGCTTAGGACAGGGGGCTACAGATACGCAGTATTTT
TRBV11-1,-,TRBJ2-7,-,CASSLAGETYEQYF,TGTGCCAGCAGCTTAGCGGGCGAAACCTACGAGCAGTACTTC
TRBV11-3,-,TRBJ1-1,-,CASSSGGPFTEAFF,TGTGCCAGCAGCTCCGGGGGTCCTTTCACTGAAGCTTTCTTT
TRBV4-2,-,TRBJ1-2,-,CASSQDLVGGLGGYTF,TGTGCCAGCAGCCAAGATCTGGTCGGGGGGCTCGGGGGCTACACCTTC
TRBV6-1,-,TRBJ2-7,-,CASSEVSRHDYEQYF,TGTGCCAGCAGTGAGGTGTCGAGACATGACTACGAGCAGTACTTC